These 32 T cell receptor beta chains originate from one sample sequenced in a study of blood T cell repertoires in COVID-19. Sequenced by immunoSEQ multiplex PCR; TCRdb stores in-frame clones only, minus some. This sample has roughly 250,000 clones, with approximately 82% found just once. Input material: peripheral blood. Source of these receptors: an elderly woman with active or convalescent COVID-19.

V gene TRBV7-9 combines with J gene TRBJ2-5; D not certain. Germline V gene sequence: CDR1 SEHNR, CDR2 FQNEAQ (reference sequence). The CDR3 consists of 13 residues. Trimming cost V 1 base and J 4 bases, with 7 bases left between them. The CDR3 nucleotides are TGTGCCAGCAGCTTAGTTCGGTTAGAGACCCAGTACTTC. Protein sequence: CASSLVRLETQYF. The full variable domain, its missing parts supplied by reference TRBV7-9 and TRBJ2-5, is DTGVSQNPRHKITKRGQNVTFRCDPISEHNRLYWYRQTLGQGPEFLTYFQNEAQLEKSRLLSDRFSAERPKGSFSTLEIQRTEQGDSAMYLCASSLVRLETQYFGPGTRLLVL.

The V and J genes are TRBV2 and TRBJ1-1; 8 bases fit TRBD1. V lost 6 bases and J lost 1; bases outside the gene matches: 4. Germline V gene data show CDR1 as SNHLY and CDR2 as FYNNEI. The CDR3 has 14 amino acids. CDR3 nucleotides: TGTGCCAGCAGCAGGACAGGGACGAACACTGAAGCTTTCTTT. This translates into CASSRTGTNTEAFF.

CDR3 DNA sequence: TGTGCCAGCAGCCGACAGGGGGATAACAATGAGCAGTTCTTC. This translates into CASSRQGDNNEQFF. The chain employs TRBV2 and TRBJ2-1; 9 nucleotides agree with TRBD1. This CDR3 region has 14 residues. The junction had 5 bases not matched to a gene; V was cut back by 6 bases and J by 5 bases. The germline CDR1 and CDR2 sequences are SNHLY and FYNNEI.

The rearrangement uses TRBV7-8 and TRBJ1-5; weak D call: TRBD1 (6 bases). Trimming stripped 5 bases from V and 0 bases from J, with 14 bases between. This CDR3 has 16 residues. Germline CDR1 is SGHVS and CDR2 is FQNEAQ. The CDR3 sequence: CASSLGGGYSNQPQHF. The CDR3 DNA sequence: TGTGCCAGCAGCCTAGGGGGGGGATATAGCAATCAGCCCCAGCATTTT.

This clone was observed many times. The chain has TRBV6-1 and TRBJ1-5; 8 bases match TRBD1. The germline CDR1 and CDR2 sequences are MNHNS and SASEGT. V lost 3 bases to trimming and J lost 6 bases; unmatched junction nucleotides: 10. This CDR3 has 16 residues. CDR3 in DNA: TGTGCCAGCAGTGAGCGAACTAACAGGGGGAGTCAGCCCCAGCATTTT. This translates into CASSERTNRGSQPQHF.

CDR3 sequence reads: CASRVSGYQPQHF. The CDR3 region has the DNA TGTGCCAGCAGAGTTTCGGGGTATCAGCCCCAGCATTTT. The chain couples TRBV2 to TRBJ1-5; no clear D. CDR3 length: 13 residues. Trimming stripped 6 bases from V and 5 bases from J, with 11 bases between. CDR1 and CDR2 from the germline V gene are SNHLY and FYNNEI.

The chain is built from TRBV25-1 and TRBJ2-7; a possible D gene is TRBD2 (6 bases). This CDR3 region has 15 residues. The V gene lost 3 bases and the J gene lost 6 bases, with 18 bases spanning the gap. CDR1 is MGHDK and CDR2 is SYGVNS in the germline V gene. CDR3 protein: CASSDPGDGTAEQYF. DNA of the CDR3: TGTGCCAGCAGTGACCCGGGGGACGGGACCGCCGAGCAGTACTTC.

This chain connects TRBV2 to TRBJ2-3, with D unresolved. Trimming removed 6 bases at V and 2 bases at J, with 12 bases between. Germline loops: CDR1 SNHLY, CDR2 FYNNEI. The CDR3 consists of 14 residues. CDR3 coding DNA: TGTGCCAGCAGCGCCTTAAGCGCCACAGATACGCAGTATTTT. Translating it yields CASSALSATDTQYF.

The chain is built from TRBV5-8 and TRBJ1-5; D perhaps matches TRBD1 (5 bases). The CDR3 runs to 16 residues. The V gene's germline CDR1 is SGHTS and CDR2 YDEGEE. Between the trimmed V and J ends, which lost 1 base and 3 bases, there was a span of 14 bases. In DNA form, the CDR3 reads TGTGCCAGCAGCTTGCGGTCGGGGGTTGACAATCAGCCCCAGCATTTT. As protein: CASSLRSGVDNQPQHF.

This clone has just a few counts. The CDR3 region is CASSSDRIAFF. The CDR3 nucleotides read TGTGCCAGCAGCTCGGACAGGATAGCTTTCTTT. This chain uses TRBV7-9 with TRBJ1-1, with 7 bases fitting TRBD1. Germline CDR1 reads SEHNR; CDR2 reads FQNEAQ (reference sequence). The junction had 3 bases not matched to a gene; V was cut back by 4 bases and J by 10 bases. The CDR3 totals 11 residues. Combining the CDR3 with reference TRBV7-9 and TRBJ1-1 gives the whole variable domain DTGVSQNPRHKITKRGQNVTFRCDPISEHNRLYWYRQTLGQGPEFLTYFQNEAQLEKSRLLSDRFSAERPKGSFSTLEIQRTEQGDSAMYLCASSSDRIAFFGQGTRLTVV.

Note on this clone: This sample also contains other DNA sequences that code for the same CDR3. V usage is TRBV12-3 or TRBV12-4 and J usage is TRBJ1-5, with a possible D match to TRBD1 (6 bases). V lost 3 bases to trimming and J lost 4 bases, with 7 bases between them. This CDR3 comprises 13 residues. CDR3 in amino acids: CASSFRGNQPQHF. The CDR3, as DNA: TGTGCCAGCAGTTTCAGGGGAAATCAGCCCCAGCATTTT.

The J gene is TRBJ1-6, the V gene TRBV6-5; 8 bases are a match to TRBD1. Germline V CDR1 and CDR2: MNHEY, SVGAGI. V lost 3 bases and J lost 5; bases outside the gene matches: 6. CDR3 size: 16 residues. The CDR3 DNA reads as TGTGCCAGCAGTTATACGACAGGGGCTAATAATTCACCCCTCCACTTT. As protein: CASSYTTGANNSPLHF.

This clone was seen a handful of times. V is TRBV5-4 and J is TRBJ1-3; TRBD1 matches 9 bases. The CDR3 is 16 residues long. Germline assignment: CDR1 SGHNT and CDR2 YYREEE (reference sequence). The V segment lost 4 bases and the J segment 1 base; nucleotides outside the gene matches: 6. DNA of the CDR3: TGTGCCAGCAGCCGCCCCGGGACAGGGTCTGGAAACACCATATATTTT. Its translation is CASSRPGTGSGNTIYF.

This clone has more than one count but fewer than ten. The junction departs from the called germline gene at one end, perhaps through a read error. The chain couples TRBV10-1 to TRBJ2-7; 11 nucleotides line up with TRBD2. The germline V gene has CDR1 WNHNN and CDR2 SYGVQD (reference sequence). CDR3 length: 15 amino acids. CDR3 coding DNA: TGCGCCAGCAGTGAGGATCCGTTGGCTAGCGGGGGGCTGTCTTTC. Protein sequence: CASSEDPLASGGLSF.

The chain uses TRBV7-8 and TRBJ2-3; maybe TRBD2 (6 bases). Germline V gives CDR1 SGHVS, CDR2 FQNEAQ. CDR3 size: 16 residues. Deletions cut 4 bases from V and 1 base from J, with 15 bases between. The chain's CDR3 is CASSSPPGLRTDTQYF. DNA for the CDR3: TGTGCCAGCAGCTCGCCTCCGGGACTTCGCACAGATACGCAGTATTTT.

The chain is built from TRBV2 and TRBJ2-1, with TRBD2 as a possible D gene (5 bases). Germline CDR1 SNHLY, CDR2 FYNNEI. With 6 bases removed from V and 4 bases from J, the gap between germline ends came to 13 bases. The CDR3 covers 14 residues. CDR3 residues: CASRGVNPYNEQFF. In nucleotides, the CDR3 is TGTGCCAGCAGGGGAGTAAATCCGTACAATGAGCAGTTCTTC.

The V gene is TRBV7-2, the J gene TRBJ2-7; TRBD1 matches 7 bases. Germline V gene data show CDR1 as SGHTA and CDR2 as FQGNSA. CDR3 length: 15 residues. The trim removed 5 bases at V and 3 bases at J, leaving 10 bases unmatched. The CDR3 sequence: CASSHQQGINYEQYF. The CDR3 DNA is TGTGCCAGCAGCCACCAACAGGGGATTAACTACGAGCAGTACTTC.

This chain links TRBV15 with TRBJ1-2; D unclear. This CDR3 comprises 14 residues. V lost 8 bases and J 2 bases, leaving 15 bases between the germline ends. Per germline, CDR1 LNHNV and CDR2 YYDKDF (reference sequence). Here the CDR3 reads CATHRGGINYGYTF. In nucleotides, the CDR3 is TGTGCCACCCATCGGGGAGGGATCAACTATGGCTACACCTTC.

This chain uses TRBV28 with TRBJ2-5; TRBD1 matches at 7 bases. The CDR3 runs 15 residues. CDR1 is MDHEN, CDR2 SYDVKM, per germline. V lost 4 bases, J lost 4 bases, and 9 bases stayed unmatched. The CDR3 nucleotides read TGTGCCAGCAGTTCATACAGGGGATTGGGAGAGACCCAGTACTTC. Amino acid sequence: CASSSYRGLGETQYF.

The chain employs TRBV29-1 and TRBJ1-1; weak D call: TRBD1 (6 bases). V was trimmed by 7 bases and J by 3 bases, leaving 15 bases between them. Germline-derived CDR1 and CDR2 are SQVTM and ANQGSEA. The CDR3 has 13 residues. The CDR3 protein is CSAHRTEDTEAFF. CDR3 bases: TGCAGCGCCCATCGGACAGAAGACACTGAAGCTTTCTTT.

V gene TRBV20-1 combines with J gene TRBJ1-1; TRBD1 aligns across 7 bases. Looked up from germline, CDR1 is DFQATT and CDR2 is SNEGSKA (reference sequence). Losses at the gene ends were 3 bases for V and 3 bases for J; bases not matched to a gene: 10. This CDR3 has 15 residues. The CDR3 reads CSASDPGQWDTEAFF. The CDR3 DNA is TGCAGTGCTAGTGACCCGGGACAGTGGGACACTGAAGCTTTCTTT.

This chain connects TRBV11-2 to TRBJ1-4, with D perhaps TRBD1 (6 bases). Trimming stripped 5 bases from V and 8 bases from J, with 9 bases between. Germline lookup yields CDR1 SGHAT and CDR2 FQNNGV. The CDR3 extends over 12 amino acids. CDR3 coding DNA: TGTGCCAGCAGCCCCGACAGGGAAAAACTGTTTTTT. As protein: CASSPDREKLFF.

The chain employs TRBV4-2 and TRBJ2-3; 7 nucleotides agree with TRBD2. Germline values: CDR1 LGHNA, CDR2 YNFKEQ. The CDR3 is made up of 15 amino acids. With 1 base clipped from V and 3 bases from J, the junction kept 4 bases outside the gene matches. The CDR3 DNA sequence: TGTGCCAGCAGCCAAGTGACTAGCCGAACAGATACGCAGTATTTT. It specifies CASSQVTSRTDTQYF.

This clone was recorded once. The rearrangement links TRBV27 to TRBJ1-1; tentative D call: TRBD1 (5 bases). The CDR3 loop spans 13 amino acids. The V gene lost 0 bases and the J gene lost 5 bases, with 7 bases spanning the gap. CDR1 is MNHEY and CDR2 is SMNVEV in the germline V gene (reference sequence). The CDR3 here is CASSLSRQTEAFF. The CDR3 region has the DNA TGTGCCAGCAGTTTATCCCGACAGACTGAAGCTTTCTTT.

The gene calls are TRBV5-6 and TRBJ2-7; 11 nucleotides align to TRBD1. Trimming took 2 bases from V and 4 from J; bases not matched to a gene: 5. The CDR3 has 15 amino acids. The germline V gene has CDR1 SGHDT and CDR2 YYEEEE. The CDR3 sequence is CASSFTGQGAYEQYF. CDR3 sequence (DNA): TGTGCCAGCAGCTTTACAGGACAGGGGGCGTACGAGCAGTACTTC.

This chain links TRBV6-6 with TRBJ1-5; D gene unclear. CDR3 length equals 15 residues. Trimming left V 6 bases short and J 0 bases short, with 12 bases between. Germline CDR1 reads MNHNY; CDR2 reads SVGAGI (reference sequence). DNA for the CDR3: TGTGCCAGCAGCCCCGGACTCCTTAGCAATCAGCCCCAGCATTTT. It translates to CASSPGLLSNQPQHF.

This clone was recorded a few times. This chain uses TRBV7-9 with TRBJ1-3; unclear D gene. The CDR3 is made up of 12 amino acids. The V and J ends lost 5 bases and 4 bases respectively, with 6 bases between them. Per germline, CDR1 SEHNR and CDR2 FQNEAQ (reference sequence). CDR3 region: CASSPLGNTIYF. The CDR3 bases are TGTGCCAGCAGCCCTTTGGGAAACACCATATATTTT.

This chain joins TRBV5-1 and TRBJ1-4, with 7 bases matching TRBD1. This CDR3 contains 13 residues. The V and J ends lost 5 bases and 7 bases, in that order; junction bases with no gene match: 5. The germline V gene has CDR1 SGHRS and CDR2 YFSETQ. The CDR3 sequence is CASRGGRSEKLFF. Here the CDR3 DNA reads TGCGCCAGCAGAGGGGGCAGGAGTGAAAAACTGTTTTTT.

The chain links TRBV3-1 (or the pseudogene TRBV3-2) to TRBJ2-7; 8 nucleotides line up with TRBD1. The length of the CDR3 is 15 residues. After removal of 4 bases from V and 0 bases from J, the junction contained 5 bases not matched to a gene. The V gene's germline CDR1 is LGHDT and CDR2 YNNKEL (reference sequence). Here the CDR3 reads CASSRAGGASYEQYF. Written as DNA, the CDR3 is TGTGCCAGCAGCCGAGCAGGGGGCGCCTCCTACGAGCAGTACTTC.

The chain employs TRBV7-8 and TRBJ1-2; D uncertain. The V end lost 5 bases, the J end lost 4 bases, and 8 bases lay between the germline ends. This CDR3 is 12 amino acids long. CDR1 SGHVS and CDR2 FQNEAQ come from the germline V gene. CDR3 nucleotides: TGTGCCAGCAGCCCCAGGTCCTATGGCTACACCTTC. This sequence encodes CASSPRSYGYTF.

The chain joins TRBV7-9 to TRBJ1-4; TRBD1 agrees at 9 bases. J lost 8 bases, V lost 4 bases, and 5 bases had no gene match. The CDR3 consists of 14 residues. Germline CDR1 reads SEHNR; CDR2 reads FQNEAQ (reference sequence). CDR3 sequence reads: CASSYGQGNEKLFF. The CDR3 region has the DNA TGTGCCAGCAGCTACGGACAGGGGAACGAAAAACTGTTTTTT.

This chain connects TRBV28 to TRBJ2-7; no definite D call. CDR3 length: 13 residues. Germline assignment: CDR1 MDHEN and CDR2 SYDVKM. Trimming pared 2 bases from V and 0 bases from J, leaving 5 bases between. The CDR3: CASSLASSYEQYF. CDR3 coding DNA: TGTGCCAGCAGTTTAGCTAGCTCCTACGAGCAGTACTTC.